These 19 T cell receptor beta chains were sequenced from one sample in a study of OX40 agonist ivuxolimab in advanced cancers. Measured with immunoSEQ multiplex PCR; TCRdb has only the in-frame clones, and not every one. The repertoire holds about 34,000 clones, with nearly 95% as singletons. The specimen comprised CD4+ or CD8+ T cells sorted from blood, sampled in a trial of the OX40 agonist ivuxolimab. These receptors were collected from an adult with an advanced solid tumor such as melanoma, head and neck, liver or kidney cancer.

The chain couples TRBV2 to TRBJ1-5; no clear D. Trimming cost V 3 bases and J 6 bases, with 6 bases left between them. Germline loops: CDR1 SNHLY, CDR2 FYNNEI. This CDR3 contains 12 residues. This CDR3 is CASSDGPQPQHF. The CDR3, as DNA: TGTGCCAGCAGTGACGGTCCTCAGCCCCAGCATTTT.

This chain links TRBV4-2 with TRBJ2-5; 7 bases are shared with TRBD2. Germline V gene data show CDR1 as LGHNA and CDR2 as YNFKEQ. CDR3 length: 13 residues. V lost 4 bases, J lost 5 bases, and 4 bases stayed unmatched. The CDR3: CASSLREGETQYF. The CDR3 bases are TGTGCCAGCAGCCTCAGGGAGGGGGAGACCCAGTACTTC.

CDR3 residues: CASSPQAGATGELFF. In DNA form, the CDR3 reads TGTGCCAGTAGTCCTCAGGCAGGAGCCACCGGGGAGCTGTTTTTT. This chain links TRBV19 with TRBJ2-2; D uncertain. CDR1 is LNHDA, CDR2 SQIVND, per germline (reference sequence). Deletions cut 5 bases from V and 4 bases from J, with 14 bases between. CDR3 size: 15 residues.

The V and J genes are TRBV14 and TRBJ2-1, with D maybe TRBD1 (6 bases). The CDR3 sequence is 16 residues long. V lost 4 bases and J lost 3, with 16 bases in between. Germline V gives CDR1 SGHDN, CDR2 FVKESK. The CDR3 sequence: CASSPHSTGRYNEQFF. The CDR3 nucleotides read TGTGCCAGCAGCCCCCATTCCACAGGGCGCTACAATGAGCAGTTCTTC. Together with reference TRBV14 and TRBJ2-1, the CDR3 gives the full variable domain: EAGVTQFPSHSVIEKGQTVTLRCDPISGHDNLYWYRRVMGKEIKFLLHFVKESKQDESGMPNNRFLAERTGGTYSTLKVQPAELEDSGVYFCASSPHSTGRYNEQFFGPGTRLTVL.

The rearrangement uses TRBV5-1 and TRBJ2-7; possible D gene TRBD2, 5 bases. The CDR3 consists of 14 residues. Deletions cut 2 bases from V and 2 bases from J, with 11 bases between. Germline V gene data show CDR1 as SGHRS and CDR2 as YFSETQ. As DNA, the CDR3 is TGCGCCAGCAGCTTAAGCGGCGGGCCCTACGAGCAGTACTTC. Its translation is CASSLSGGPYEQYF. The full variable domain, completed using reference TRBV5-1 and TRBJ2-7, is KAGVTQTPRYLIKTRGQQVTLSCSPISGHRSVSWYQQTPGQGLQFLFEYFSETQRNKGNFPGRFSGRQFSNSRSEMNVSTLELGDSALYLCASSLSGGPYEQYFGPGTRLTVT.

The chain combines TRBV14 with TRBJ1-1; TRBD1 matches at 7 bases. Looked up from germline, CDR1 is SGHDN and CDR2 is FVKESK. Trimming cost V 1 base and J 3 bases; bases outside gene matches: 8. The CDR3 is 16 residues long. The CDR3 protein is CASSQARQGLDTEAFF. CDR3 nucleotide sequence: TGTGCCAGCAGCCAAGCACGACAGGGTTTAGACACTGAAGCTTTCTTT.

The chain is built from TRBV6-1 and TRBJ1-5, with D uncertain. Between the trimmed V and J ends, which lost 3 bases and 9 bases, there was a span of 12 bases. Germline V CDR1 and CDR2: MNHNS, SASEGT. This CDR3 has 13 amino acids. DNA of the CDR3: TGTGCCAGCAGTGATGCTTCTCTGGGGCCCCAGCATTTT. Amino acids: CASSDASLGPQHF.

The chain recombines TRBV5-1 with TRBJ2-7; the match to TRBD1 covers 10 bases. The germline V gene has CDR1 SGHRS and CDR2 YFSETQ. The CDR3 has 14 residues. The J segment lost 6 bases and the V segment lost 4 bases, leaving 7 bases of the junction unmatched. The CDR3 DNA follows: TGCGCCAGCAGCCCCGGGACAGGGGCTCTCGAGCAGTACTTC. Protein: CASSPGTGALEQYF.

The chain combines TRBV27 with TRBJ2-7; 8 bases map to TRBD1. The CDR3 sequence is 14 residues long. CDR1 and CDR2 from the germline V gene are MNHEY and SMNVEV (reference sequence). V trimming: 6 bases; J trimming: 7 bases; junction bases outside the gene matches: 11. The CDR3, as DNA: TGTGCCAGCAGCTCCCGTCAGGGGGCGGGGGAGCAGTACTTC. This translates into CASSSRQGAGEQYF.

The chain is built from TRBV5-5 and TRBJ2-1, with 7 bases lining up with TRBD2. The CDR3 covers 15 residues. V lost 2 bases, J lost 0 bases, and 2 bases stayed unmatched. Looked up from germline, CDR1 is SGHKS and CDR2 is YYEKEE (reference sequence). The CDR3 nucleotides are TGTGCCAGCAGCTTAAGGACTAGCTCCTACAATGAGCAGTTCTTC. Amino acid sequence: CASSLRTSSYNEQFF.

The CDR3 protein is CASSQVNIRGNTIYF. The CDR3 DNA reads as TGTGCCAGCAGCCAAGTGAATATCCGCGGAAACACCATATATTTT. The chain uses TRBV4-2 and TRBJ1-3; no clear D. The germline CDR1 and CDR2 sequences are LGHNA and YNFKEQ. V lost 1 base to trimming and J lost 4 bases, with 11 bases between them. CDR3 length: 15 amino acids.

The rearrangement joins TRBV21-1 to TRBJ2-5; TRBD2, the table's D call, lacks a check against the DNA. TRBV21-1 is labeled a pseudogene. CDR3 length: 15 residues. Written as DNA, the CDR3 is TGTGCCAGCAGCCCGTACCGTACCCCGGGAGAGACCCAGTACTTC. It is translated as CASSPYRTPGETQYF.

The chain has TRBV6-5 and TRBJ2-5; TRBD2 agrees at 7 bases. Germline-derived CDR1 and CDR2 are MNHEY and SVGAGI. CDR3 length equals 15 residues. J was trimmed by 1 base and V by 6 bases; bases with no gene match: 8. As DNA, the CDR3 is TGTGCCAGCAGCCGGACCCCTAGCGGCCAAGAGACCCAGTACTTC. Translation: CASSRTPSGQETQYF.

V and J are TRBV7-2 and TRBJ2-2; no firm D call. The CDR3 is 13 residues long. Germline V gene sequence: CDR1 SGHTA, CDR2 FQGNSA. V lost 4 bases, J lost 0 bases, and 3 bases lay in between. CDR3 amino acids: CASSSPNTGELFF. The CDR3 DNA reads as TGTGCCAGCAGCTCTCCGAACACCGGGGAGCTGTTTTTT. Filled out from reference TRBV7-2 and TRBJ2-2, the complete variable domain reads GAGVSQSPSNKVTEKGKDVELRCDPISGHTALYWYRQSLGQGLEFLIYFQGNSAPDKSGLPSDRFSAERTGGSVSTLTIQRTQQEDSAVYLCASSSPNTGELFFGEGSRLTVL.

This rearrangement joins TRBV5-8 to TRBJ2-5, with unresolved D. Germline V lookup: CDR1 SGHTS, CDR2 YDEGEE. The CDR3 loop spans 12 amino acids. With 1 base removed from V and 5 bases from J, the gap between germline ends came to 6 bases. The CDR3 DNA sequence: TGTGCCAGCAGCTTGAGGGTTGAGACCCAGTACTTC. Its protein is CASSLRVETQYF.

The chain joins TRBV2 to TRBJ2-3; D is perhaps TRBD2 (6 bases). Germline lookup yields CDR1 SNHLY and CDR2 FYNNEI. V lost 10 bases and J lost 0, with 14 bases in between. The CDR3 loop spans 14 amino acids. The CDR3 region has the DNA TGTGCCACGCGGGACTTTACTAGCACAGATACGCAGTATTTT. Translation: CATRDFTSTDTQYF.

V and J are TRBV28 and TRBJ2-1; either TRBD1 or TRBD2 may supply D (5 bases each). Trimming left V 2 bases short and J 4 bases short, with 9 bases between. Per germline, CDR1 MDHEN and CDR2 SYDVKM. The CDR3 totals 14 residues. CDR3: CASSLGGPYNEQFF. The CDR3 DNA is TGTGCCAGCAGTTTAGGGGGACCTTACAATGAGCAGTTCTTC.

The V and J genes are TRBV9 and TRBJ2-1; D might be TRBD2 (5 bases). The V gene's germline CDR1 is SGDLS and CDR2 YYNGEE. The CDR3 is 17 residues long. The ends were cut back, 2 bases at V and 0 bases at J, with 15 bases in the middle. The CDR3, as DNA: TGTGCCAGCAGCGTTCGTCCAGGAACTAGCTCCTACAATGAGCAGTTCTTC. It encodes CASSVRPGTSSYNEQFF.

The CDR3 nucleotides read TGTGCCAGCAGCCCAAGTGTAGCGGGGGGACCAGATACGCAGTATTTT. This gives the protein CASSPSVAGGPDTQYF. V usage is TRBV7-6 and J usage is TRBJ2-3, with 10 bases aligning to TRBD2. The V segment lost 5 bases and the J segment 4 bases; nucleotides outside the gene matches: 9. CDR3 length: 16 amino acids. Per germline, CDR1 SGHVS and CDR2 FNYEAQ.